The rows below give T cell receptor beta chains drawn from one sample of a study of blood T cells in healthy people across ages. TCRdb re-analysed the 5' RACE reads in MiXCR, keeping a single row per CDR3 protein. This sample carries roughly 1,300,000 distinct CDR3 sequences, approximately 60% of them seen once, and the ten largest clones take 6.5% to 8%. The sequenced sample was blood. These receptors all stem from a man aged 18 to 35 in good health. The CDR3 runs from the conserved cysteine through the conserved F or W. A D gene is named only where the DNA matches it firmly. Size is omitted from some rows. Given values are once, few, many or a class for expanded clones.

J: TRBJ2-1
D: -
length: 18
size: -
V: TRBV15
CDR3: CATSRERAAKAGFNEQFF
DNA: TGTGCCACCAGCAGAGAGAGAGCCGCTAAGGCAGGGTTCAATGAGCAGTTCTTC

J: TRBJ2-7
D: -
length: 14
size: -
V: TRBV12-3/TRBV12-4
CDR3: CASTRTVGSYEQYF
DNA: TGTGCCAGCACCCGGACAGTTGGCTCCTACGAGCAGTACTTC

J: TRBJ2-3
D: TRBD2
length: 15
size: -
V: TRBV4-2
CDR3: CASSQGGLAGGTQYF
DNA: TGTGCCAGCAGCCAAGGGGGACTAGCGGGGGGTACGCAGTATTTT

J: TRBJ2-5
D: -
length: 12
size: once
V: TRBV2
CDR3: CASIYSQETQYF
DNA: TGTGCCAGCATATACAGCCAAGAGACCCAGTACTTC

J: TRBJ1-5
D: -
length: 15
size: -
V: TRBV4-1
CDR3: CASSQVGRINQPQHF
DNA: TGCGCCAGCAGCCAAGTGGGACGGATCAATCAGCCCCAGCATTTT

J: TRBJ1-4
D: TRBD1
length: 13
size: -
V: TRBV6-6
CDR3: CASTIRGSEKLFF
DNA: TGTGCCAGCACCATCAGGGGGTCCGAAAAACTGTTTTTT

J: TRBJ2-7
D: TRBD2
length: 14
size: -
V: TRBV2
CDR3: CASGLPGLVYEQYF
DNA: TGTGCCAGCGGTCTACCGGGACTAGTCTACGAGCAGTACTTC

J: TRBJ2-1
D: TRBD2
length: 17
size: -
V: TRBV3-1
CDR3: CASSQDPLAGGGNEQFF
DNA: TGTGCCAGCAGCCAAGATCCACTAGCGGGAGGGGGGAATGAGCAGTTCTTC

J: TRBJ1-6
D: -
length: 20
size: few
V: TRBV4-2
CDR3: CASSQDLLVTASSYNSPLHF
DNA: TGTGCCAGCAGCCAAGATCTGTTGGTCACCGCGAGCTCCTATAATTCACCCCTCCACTTT

J: TRBJ2-7
D: -
length: 14
size: -
V: TRBV27
CDR3: CASSPSNSPYEQYF
DNA: TGTGCCAGCAGTCCCAGTAACAGCCCCTACGAGCAGTACTTC

J: TRBJ1-1
D: -
length: 15
size: -
V: TRBV2
CDR3: CASTNPRGVETEAFF
DNA: TGTGCCAGCACCAATCCGAGGGGGGTGGAGACTGAAGCTTTCTTT